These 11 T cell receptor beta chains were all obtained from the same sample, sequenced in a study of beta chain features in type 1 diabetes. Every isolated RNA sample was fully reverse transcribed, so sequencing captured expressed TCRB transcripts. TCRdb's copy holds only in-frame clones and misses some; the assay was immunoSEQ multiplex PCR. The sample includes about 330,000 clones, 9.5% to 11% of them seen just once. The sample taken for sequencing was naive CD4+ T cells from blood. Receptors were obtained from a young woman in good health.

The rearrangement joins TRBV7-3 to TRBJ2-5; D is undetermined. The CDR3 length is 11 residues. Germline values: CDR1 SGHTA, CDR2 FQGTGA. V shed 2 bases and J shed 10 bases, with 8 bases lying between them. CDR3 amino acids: CASSLWPVQYF. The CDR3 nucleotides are TGTGCCAGCAGCTTATGGCCCGTCCAGTACTTC.

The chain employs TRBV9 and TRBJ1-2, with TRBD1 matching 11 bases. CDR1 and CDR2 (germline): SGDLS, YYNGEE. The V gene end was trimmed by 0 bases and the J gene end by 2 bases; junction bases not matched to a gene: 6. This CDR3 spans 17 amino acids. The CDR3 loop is CASSVDRTGGRNYGYTF. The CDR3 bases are TGTGCCAGCAGCGTAGACAGGACAGGGGGCAGGAACTATGGCTACACCTTC.

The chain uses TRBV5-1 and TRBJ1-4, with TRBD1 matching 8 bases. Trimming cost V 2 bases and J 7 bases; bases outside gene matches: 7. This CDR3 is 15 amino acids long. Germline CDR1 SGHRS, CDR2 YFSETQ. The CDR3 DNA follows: TGCGCCAGCAGCTTCGGGACAGGTGGTAGTGAAAAACTGTTTTTT. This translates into CASSFGTGGSEKLFF.

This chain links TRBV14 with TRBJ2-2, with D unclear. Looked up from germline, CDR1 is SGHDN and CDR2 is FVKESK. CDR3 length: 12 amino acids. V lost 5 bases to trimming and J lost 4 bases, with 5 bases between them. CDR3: CASSYSTGELFF. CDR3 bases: TGTGCCAGCAGCTATAGCACCGGGGAGCTGTTTTTT.

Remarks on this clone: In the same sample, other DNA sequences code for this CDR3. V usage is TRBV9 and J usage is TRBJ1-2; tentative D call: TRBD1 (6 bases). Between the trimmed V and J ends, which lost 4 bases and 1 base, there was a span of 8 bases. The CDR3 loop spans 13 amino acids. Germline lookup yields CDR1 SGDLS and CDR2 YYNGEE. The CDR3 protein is CASSLDSNYGYTF. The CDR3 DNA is TGTGCCAGCAGCCTGGACAGTAACTATGGCTACACCTTC.

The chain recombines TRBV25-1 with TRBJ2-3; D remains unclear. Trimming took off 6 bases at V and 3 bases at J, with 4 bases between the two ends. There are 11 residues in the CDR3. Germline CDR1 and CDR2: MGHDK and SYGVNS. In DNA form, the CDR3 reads TGTGCCAGCAGGAGTACAGATACGCAGTATTTT. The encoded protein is CASRSTDTQYF.

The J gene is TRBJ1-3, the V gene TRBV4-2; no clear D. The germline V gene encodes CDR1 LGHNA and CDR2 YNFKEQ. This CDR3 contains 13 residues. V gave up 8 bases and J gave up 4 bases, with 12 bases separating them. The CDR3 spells CASAVDGGNTIYF. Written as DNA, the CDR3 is TGTGCCAGCGCCGTCGACGGGGGAAACACCATATATTTT.

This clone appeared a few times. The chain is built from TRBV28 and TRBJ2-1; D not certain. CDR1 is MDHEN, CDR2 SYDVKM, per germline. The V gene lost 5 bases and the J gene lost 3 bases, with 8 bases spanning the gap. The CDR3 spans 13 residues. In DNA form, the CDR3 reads TGTGCCAGCAGTCCGGAGAGCTACAATGAGCAGTTCTTC. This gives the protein CASSPESYNEQFF.

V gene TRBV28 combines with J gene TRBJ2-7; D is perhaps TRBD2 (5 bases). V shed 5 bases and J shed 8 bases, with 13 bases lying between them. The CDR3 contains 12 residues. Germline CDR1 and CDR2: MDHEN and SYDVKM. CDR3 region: CASSLAGVKQYF. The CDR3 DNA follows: TGTGCCAGCAGTCTAGCCGGGGTCAAGCAGTACTTC.

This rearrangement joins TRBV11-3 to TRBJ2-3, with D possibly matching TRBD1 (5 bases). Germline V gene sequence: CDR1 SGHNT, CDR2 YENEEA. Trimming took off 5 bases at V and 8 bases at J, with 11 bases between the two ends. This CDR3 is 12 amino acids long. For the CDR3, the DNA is TGTGCCAGCAGCCATGGTAGGGGTACGCAGTATTTT. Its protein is CASSHGRGTQYF. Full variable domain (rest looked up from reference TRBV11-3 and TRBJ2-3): EAGVVQSPRYKIIEKKQPVAFWCNPISGHNTLYWYLQNLGQGPELLIRYENEEAVDDSQLPKDRFSAERLKGVDSTLKIQPAELGDSAVYLCASSHGRGTQYFGPGTRLTVL.

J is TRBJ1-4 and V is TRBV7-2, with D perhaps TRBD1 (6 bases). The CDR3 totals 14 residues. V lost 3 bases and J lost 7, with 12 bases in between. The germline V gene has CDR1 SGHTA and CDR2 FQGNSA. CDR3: CASSLGRGTEKLFF. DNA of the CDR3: TGTGCCAGCAGCTTGGGCAGGGGTACTGAAAAACTGTTTTTT.